The 31 T cell receptor beta chains reported below all come from one sample, sequenced in a study of T cell repertoires and HLA-DP antigens. TCRdb keeps only in-frame clones here, not all; method: immunoSEQ multiplex PCR. The repertoire consists of approximately 110,000 clones, with 90% to 95% occurring once and the leading ten covering around 0.3%. The antigens these receptors bind are not known. The sample taken for sequencing was CD4+ T cells from PBMCs. The receptors stem from a woman in her late teens or twenties in good health and CMV-seronegative.

The chain joins TRBV4-1 to TRBJ2-3; tentatively, D is TRBD2 (6 bases). This CDR3 contains 15 residues. Trimming removed 3 bases from V and 7 bases from J, with 17 bases in between. The germline V gene has CDR1 MGHRA and CDR2 YSYEKL. CDR3 sequence reads: CASSQGLRSGNTQYF. For the CDR3, the DNA is TGCGCCAGCAGCCAGGGACTCCGGTCTGGGAATACGCAGTATTTT.

This clone showed up many times. The chain joins TRBV6-6 to TRBJ1-2, with TRBD1 identical over 7 bases. The V gene end was trimmed by 6 bases and the J gene end by 7 bases; junction bases not matched to a gene: 11. This CDR3 comprises 14 residues. CDR1 MNHNY and CDR2 SVGAGI come from the germline V gene (reference sequence). For the CDR3, the DNA is TGTGCCAGCAGGCGGGACAGCGAGGAGTCTGGCTACACCTTC. It yields the protein CASRRDSEESGYTF.

This sequence joins TRBV7-6 and TRBJ1-5; 8 bases map to TRBD1. V dropped 5 bases and J dropped 7; count of bases not matched to a gene: 4. Germline CDR1 reads SGHVS; CDR2 reads FNYEAQ. The CDR3 length is 13 residues. The DNA for the CDR3 is TGTGCCAGCAGCCAGACAGGGGTCCAGCCCCAGCATTTT. This gives the protein CASSQTGVQPQHF. Complete variable domain (other parts from reference TRBV7-6 and TRBJ1-5): GAGVSQSPRYKVTKRGQDVALRCDPISGHVSLYWYRQALGQGPEFLTYFNYEAQQDKSGLPNDRFSAERPEGSISTLTIQRTEQRDSAMYRCASSQTGVQPQHFGDGTRLSIL.

The J gene is TRBJ1-5, the V gene TRBV7-9; D is ambiguous. Per the germline V gene, CDR1 is SEHNR and CDR2 is FQNEAQ (reference sequence). Trimming removed 5 bases from V and 0 bases from J, with 11 bases in between. CDR3 size: 15 residues. The CDR3 region has the DNA TGTGCCAGCAGCCCAGGAGATTATAGCAATCAGCCCCAGCATTTT. This gives the protein CASSPGDYSNQPQHF.

CDR3 in amino acids: CASSLAFSTDTQYF. The CDR3 bases are TGCGCCAGCAGCTTGGCCTTCAGCACAGATACGCAGTATTTT. The genes are TRBV5-1 and TRBJ2-3; D gene uncertain. CDR1 is SGHRS, CDR2 YFSETQ, per germline. Trimming shortened V by 0 bases and J by 0 bases, and 5 bases separated the two germline ends. The length of the CDR3 is 14 residues.

This chain uses TRBV18 with TRBJ2-1; weak D call: TRBD2 (7 bases). The CDR3 is made up of 16 amino acids. Germline CDR1 and CDR2: KGHSH and LQKENI. Trimming cost V 0 bases and J 7 bases, with 16 bases left between them. The CDR3, as DNA: TGTGCCAGCTCACCACCTAAGGGGGGGGGCGGAAATGAGCAGTTCTTC. It yields the protein CASSPPKGGGGNEQFF.

The chain is built from TRBV6-5 and TRBJ2-5; D is perhaps TRBD2 (6 bases). This CDR3 spans 15 amino acids. V lost 6 bases to trimming and J lost 5 bases, with 19 bases between them. Germline CDR1 and CDR2: MNHEY and SVGAGI. CDR3 sequence (DNA): TGTGCCAGCAGCCAGAACCCCAGGGCGGGGGAGACCCAGTACTTC. It codes for CASSQNPRAGETQYF.

This clone has only a few counts. This chain joins TRBV21-1 and TRBJ1-1. TRBV21-1 corresponds to a pseudogene. The CDR3 totals 15 residues. The CDR3 loop is CASNLIGGSSTEAFF. CDR3 DNA: TGTGCCAGCAACTTAATCGGGGGGTCGAGCACTGAAGCTTTCTTT.

The V and J genes are TRBV6-6 and TRBJ2-7, with D perhaps TRBD1 (6 bases). The germline V gene encodes CDR1 MNHNY and CDR2 SVGAGI (reference sequence). V was shortened by 5 bases and J by 6 bases, with 20 bases between the two germline ends. The CDR3 runs 15 residues. The CDR3 nucleotides read TGTGCCAGCAGTACCTCAACAGGGAATCGCTTCGAGCAGTACTTC. It yields the protein CASSTSTGNRFEQYF.

The rearrangement joins TRBV10-3 to TRBJ2-3, with 12 bases aligning to TRBD2. J gave up 4 bases and V 10 bases, and 9 bases lay outside the gene matches. The CDR3 totals 15 residues. Germline-derived CDR1 and CDR2 are ENHRY and SYGVKD. The CDR3 here is CATTRGLAGSDTQYF. For the CDR3, the DNA is TGTGCCACGACCCGAGGACTAGCGGGATCAGATACGCAGTATTTT.

The V and J genes are TRBV28 and TRBJ2-7; possibly TRBD1 or TRBD2 for D (6 bases each). Germline-derived CDR1 and CDR2 are MDHEN and SYDVKM. CDR3 length equals 13 residues. The V end lost 5 bases, the J end lost 4 bases, and 12 bases lay between the germline ends. The CDR3 loop reads CASSPRGVYEQYV. The CDR3 DNA reads as TGTGCCAGCAGTCCTAGGGGGGTTTACGAGCAGTACGTC.

This clone was seen only once. V is TRBV4-1 and J is TRBJ1-2; maybe TRBD1 (6 bases). Looked up from germline, CDR1 is MGHRA and CDR2 is YSYEKL. The CDR3 has 18 amino acids. Between the trimmed V and J ends, which lost 4 bases and 1 base, there was a span of 22 bases. CDR3 amino acids: CASSPKDVLGAFNYGYTF. The CDR3 DNA sequence: TGCGCCAGCAGCCCAAAGGATGTACTGGGGGCCTTTAACTATGGCTACACCTTC.

CDR3 sequence: CASSLETGVNTGELFF. CDR3 DNA: TGTGCCAGCAGCTTAGAGACAGGAGTGAACACCGGGGAGCTGTTTTTT. The gene calls are TRBV7-9 and TRBJ2-2, with D perhaps TRBD1 (6 bases). V lost 1 base and J 1 base, leaving 10 bases between the germline ends. The germline V gene has CDR1 SEHNR and CDR2 FQNEAQ (reference sequence). The CDR3 is made up of 16 amino acids.

V and J are TRBV27 and TRBJ2-7; the D is unclear. CDR1 is MNHEY, CDR2 SMNVEV, per germline (reference sequence). Trimming took 0 bases from V and 2 from J, leaving 5 bases between them. This CDR3 region has 13 residues. The CDR3 DNA sequence: TGTGCCAGCAGTTTATCAGGTCCCTACGAGCAGTACGTC. This codes for CASSLSGPYEQYV.

The chain uses TRBV7-9 and TRBJ1-2, with D hard to call. CDR1 is SEHNR, CDR2 FQNEAQ, per germline (reference sequence). The V end lost 4 bases, the J end lost 4 bases, and 7 bases lay between the germline ends. The CDR3 is made up of 12 amino acids. CDR3 residues: CASSSYSYGYTF. CDR3 coding DNA: TGTGCCAGCAGCTCTTACAGCTATGGCTACACCTTC.

The rearrangement uses TRBV5-4 and TRBJ1-3; 11 bases fit TRBD1. V shed 1 base, J shed 2 bases, and the junction held 5 bases outside the gene matches. From germline, CDR1 is SGHNT and CDR2 YYREEE (reference sequence). The CDR3 is 17 amino acids. The CDR3 loop is CASSLLPDRGPGNTIYF. CDR3 DNA sequence: TGTGCCAGCAGCTTGCTCCCGGACAGGGGGCCTGGAAACACCATATATTTT.

The gene calls are TRBV7-2 and TRBJ2-3, with 10 positions matching TRBD2. V dropped 0 bases and J dropped 2; count of bases not matched to a gene: 14. The V gene's germline CDR1 is SGHTA and CDR2 FQGNSA. This CDR3 has 20 residues. In DNA, the CDR3 is TGTGCCAGCAGCTTAGCGATAGCGGGAGGCCCTACGCGATTCACAGATACGCAGTATTTT. Its translation: CASSLAIAGGPTRFTDTQYF.

The V and J genes are TRBV7-9 and TRBJ2-7; a possible D gene is TRBD2 (7 bases). The CDR3 covers 17 residues. Germline values: CDR1 SEHNR, CDR2 FQNEAQ (reference sequence). V lost 5 bases to trimming and J lost 2 bases, with 22 bases between them. CDR3 DNA sequence: TGTGCCAGCAGCCCACACCCAAGGGGGGGGGTTACCTACGAGCAGTACTTC. It specifies CASSPHPRGGVTYEQYF. Based on the CDR3 plus reference TRBV7-9 and TRBJ2-7, the full variable domain is DTGVSQNPRHKITKRGQNVTFRCDPISEHNRLYWYRQTLGQGPEFLTYFQNEAQLEKSRLLSDRFSAERPKGSFSTLEIQRTEQGDSAMYLCASSPHPRGGVTYEQYFGPGTRLTVT.

The V call is TRBV4-1, the J call TRBJ2-2; tentatively, D is TRBD1 or TRBD2 (5 bases each). Germline-derived CDR1 and CDR2 are MGHRA and YSYEKL. The ends were cut back, 6 bases at V and 2 bases at J, with 16 bases in the middle. The CDR3 has 16 amino acids. The CDR3 DNA is TGCGCCAGCAGGGACATCGAGAGGGACAACACCGGGGAGCTGTTTTTT. Protein: CASRDIERDNTGELFF.

Ten or more counts support this clone. The genes are TRBV2 and TRBJ1-1; D call uncertain. This CDR3 has 13 amino acids. Trimming cost V 8 bases and J 1 base, with 11 bases left between them. Germline V gene data show CDR1 as SNHLY and CDR2 as FYNNEI. The CDR3 sequence is CASRNARNTEAFF. The CDR3 nucleotides read TGTGCCAGCCGGAATGCAAGGAACACTGAAGCTTTCTTT.

The rearrangement uses TRBV6-4 and TRBJ2-3; 11 bases agree with TRBD2. Germline CDR1 is MRHNA and CDR2 is SNTAGT. V lost 5 bases, J lost 0 bases, and 1 base stayed unmatched. The CDR3 is 15 residues long. The CDR3 here is CASSRTSGSTDTQYF. The DNA for the CDR3 is TGTGCCAGCAGTCGGACTAGCGGGAGCACAGATACGCAGTATTTT.

The chain uses TRBV7-3 and TRBJ2-2, with a tentative D call TRBD2 (6 bases). Deletions cut 5 bases from V and 4 bases from J, with 14 bases between. Germline CDR1 and CDR2: SGHTA and FQGTGA. This CDR3 contains 15 residues. The CDR3 DNA is TGTGCCAGCAGCCCCGACCGGGGGAGCACCGGGGAGCTGTTTTTT. Translating gives CASSPDRGSTGELFF.

This clone was seen just once. The rearrangement links TRBV2 to TRBJ2-2; 9 nucleotides line up with TRBD2. The CDR3 consists of 15 residues. V trimming: 4 bases; J trimming: 4 bases; junction bases outside the gene matches: 4. Germline CDR1 and CDR2: SNHLY and FYNNEI. Written as DNA, the CDR3 is TGTGCCAGCAGTGGGGCTAGCGGGGTCACCGGGGAGCTGTTTTTT. Protein sequence: CASSGASGVTGELFF.

This clone appeared a single time. The chain joins TRBV5-1 to TRBJ1-6; 11 bases line up with TRBD1. In germline, CDR1 is SGHRS, CDR2 YFSETQ. After removal of 4 bases from V and 9 bases from J, the junction contained 12 bases not matched to a gene. The CDR3 is 17 amino acids. CDR3 DNA sequence: TGCGCCAGCAGCACCTCCGGGACAGGGGGTGTTCGTTCACCCCTCCACTTT. It encodes CASSTSGTGGVRSPLHF. Filled out from reference TRBV5-1 and TRBJ1-6, the complete variable domain reads KAGVTQTPRYLIKTRGQQVTLSCSPISGHRSVSWYQQTPGQGLQFLFEYFSETQRNKGNFPGRFSGRQFSNSRSEMNVSTLELGDSALYLCASSTSGTGGVRSPLHFGNGTRLTVT.

This clone was recorded once. The V call is TRBV6-5, the J call TRBJ1-3; 8 nucleotides align to TRBD1. The J segment lost 0 bases and the V segment lost 6 bases, leaving 4 bases of the junction unmatched. Germline CDR1 is MNHEY and CDR2 is SVGAGI. The CDR3 has 15 amino acids. CDR3 in amino acids: CASRNDRGSGNTIYF. CDR3 DNA sequence: TGTGCCAGCAGGAACGACAGGGGCTCTGGAAACACCATATATTTT.

The V call is TRBV28, the J call TRBJ2-3; D is perhaps TRBD1 (6 bases). CDR3 length equals 14 residues. Trimming cost V 2 bases and J 4 bases, with 10 bases left between them. The germline CDR1 and CDR2 sequences are MDHEN and SYDVKM. This CDR3 is CASSLPGAPDTQYF. For the CDR3, the DNA is TGTGCCAGCAGTTTACCAGGGGCCCCAGATACGCAGTATTTT. The variable domain in full, with the rest retrieved from reference TRBV28 and TRBJ2-3, is DVKVTQSSRYLVKRTGEKVFLECVQDMDHENMFWYRQDPGLGLRLIYFSYDVKMKEKGDIPEGYSVSREKKERFSLILESASTNQTSMYLCASSLPGAPDTQYFGPGTRLTVL.

J is TRBJ1-5 and V is TRBV27; 10 bases fit TRBD1. Trimming at V came to 6 bases and at J to 6 bases, leaving 11 bases not matched to a gene. The germline gives CDR1 MNHEY, CDR2 SMNVEV (reference sequence). The CDR3 consists of 16 residues. The CDR3 DNA reads as TGTGCCAGCAGCTCTCTTGGGACAGGGGCGACTCAGCCCCAGCATTTT. Translation: CASSSLGTGATQPQHF.

The chain joins TRBV10-3 to TRBJ2-7; D is undetermined. The germline CDR1 and CDR2 sequences are ENHRY and SYGVKD. This CDR3 spans 16 amino acids. V was trimmed by 3 bases and J by 2 bases, leaving 17 bases between them. CDR3 loop: CAISDPTVENAYEQYF. The CDR3 region has the DNA TGTGCCATCAGTGATCCCACCGTGGAGAATGCCTACGAGCAGTACTTC.

The chain is built from TRBV5-1 and TRBJ2-1, with 9 bases matching TRBD2. The V gene's germline CDR1 is SGHRS and CDR2 YFSETQ. Trimming at V came to 2 bases and at J to 8 bases, leaving 11 bases not matched to a gene. This CDR3 region has 16 residues. The CDR3 reads CASSFSEAGGPYEQFF. CDR3 coding DNA: TGCGCCAGCAGCTTTAGTGAGGCGGGAGGGCCCTATGAGCAGTTCTTC.

The V and J genes are TRBV11-2 and TRBJ2-2; 7 bases match TRBD1. Germline V gene sequence: CDR1 SGHAT, CDR2 FQNNGV. The CDR3 is 14 amino acids. Unmatched junction bases numbered 1, after V lost 5 bases and J lost 1 base. CDR3 sequence reads: CASSRDRNTGELFF. The DNA of the CDR3 is TGTGCCAGCAGCCGGGACAGGAACACCGGGGAGCTGTTTTTT.

V and J are TRBV11-2 and TRBJ2-3; TRBD1 aligns across 8 bases. Germline trimming cut 6 bases from V and 0 bases from J; bases unmatched to any gene: 11. The V gene's germline CDR1 is SGHAT and CDR2 FQNNGV. CDR3 length: 17 amino acids. The CDR3 is CASRAGQGPLSTDTQYF. As DNA, the CDR3 is TGTGCCAGCAGGGCTGGACAGGGCCCACTTAGCACAGATACGCAGTATTTT.